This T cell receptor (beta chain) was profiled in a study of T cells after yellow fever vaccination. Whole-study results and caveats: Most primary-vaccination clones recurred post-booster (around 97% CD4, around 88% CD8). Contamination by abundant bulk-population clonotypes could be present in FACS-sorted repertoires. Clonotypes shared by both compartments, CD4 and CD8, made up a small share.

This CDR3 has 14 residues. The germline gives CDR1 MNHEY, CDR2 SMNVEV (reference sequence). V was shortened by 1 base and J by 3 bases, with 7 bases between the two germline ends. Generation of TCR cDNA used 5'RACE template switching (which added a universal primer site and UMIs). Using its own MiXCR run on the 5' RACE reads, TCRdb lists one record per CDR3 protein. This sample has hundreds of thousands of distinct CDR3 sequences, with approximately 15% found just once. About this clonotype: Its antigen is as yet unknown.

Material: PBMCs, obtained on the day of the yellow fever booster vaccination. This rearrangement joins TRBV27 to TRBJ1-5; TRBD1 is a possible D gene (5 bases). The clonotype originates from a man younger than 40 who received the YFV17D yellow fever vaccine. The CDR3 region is CASSLFRVNQPQHF. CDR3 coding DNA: TGTGCCAGCAGTTTATTCAGGGTCAATCAGCCCCAGCATTTT.